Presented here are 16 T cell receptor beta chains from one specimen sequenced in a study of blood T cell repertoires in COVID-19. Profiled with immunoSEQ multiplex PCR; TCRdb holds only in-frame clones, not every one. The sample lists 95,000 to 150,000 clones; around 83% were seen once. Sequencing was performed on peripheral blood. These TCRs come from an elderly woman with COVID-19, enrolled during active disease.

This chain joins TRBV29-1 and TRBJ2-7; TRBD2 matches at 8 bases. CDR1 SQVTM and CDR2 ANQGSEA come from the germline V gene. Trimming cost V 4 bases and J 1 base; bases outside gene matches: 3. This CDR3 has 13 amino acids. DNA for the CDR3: TGCAGCGTTGTACTAGCGGAGTCCTACGAGCAGTACTTC. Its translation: CSVVLAESYEQYF.

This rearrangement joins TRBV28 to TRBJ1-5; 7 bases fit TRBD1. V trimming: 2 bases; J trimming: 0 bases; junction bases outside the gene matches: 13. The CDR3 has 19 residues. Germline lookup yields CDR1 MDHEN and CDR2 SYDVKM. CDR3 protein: CASSLPPVGTANSNQPQHF. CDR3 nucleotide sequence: TGTGCCAGCAGTTTACCCCCCGTGGGGACAGCTAATAGCAATCAGCCCCAGCATTTT.

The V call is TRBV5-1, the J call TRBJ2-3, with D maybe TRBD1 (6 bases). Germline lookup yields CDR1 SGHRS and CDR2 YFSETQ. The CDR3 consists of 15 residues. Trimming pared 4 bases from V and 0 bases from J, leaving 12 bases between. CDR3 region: CASSPTGTSTDTQYF. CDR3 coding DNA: TGCGCCAGCAGCCCGACAGGAACTAGCACAGATACGCAGTATTTT.

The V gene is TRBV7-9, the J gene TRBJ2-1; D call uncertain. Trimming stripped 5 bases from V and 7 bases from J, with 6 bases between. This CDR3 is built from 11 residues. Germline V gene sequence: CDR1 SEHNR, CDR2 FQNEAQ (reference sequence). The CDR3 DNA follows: TGTGCCAGCAGCCTACAGAATGAGCAGTTCTTC. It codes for CASSLQNEQFF.

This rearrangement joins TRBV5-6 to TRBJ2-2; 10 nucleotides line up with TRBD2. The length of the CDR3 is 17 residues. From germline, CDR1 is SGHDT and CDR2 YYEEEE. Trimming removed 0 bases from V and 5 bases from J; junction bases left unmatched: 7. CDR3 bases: TGTGCCAGCAGCTTGGAAACTAGCGGGGCCAGAACCGGGGAGCTGTTTTTT. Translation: CASSLETSGARTGELFF.

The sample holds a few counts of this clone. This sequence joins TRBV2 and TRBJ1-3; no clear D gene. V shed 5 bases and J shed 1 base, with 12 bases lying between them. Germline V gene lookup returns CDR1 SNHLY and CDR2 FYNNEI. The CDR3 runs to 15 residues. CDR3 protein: CASSLAASSGNTIYF. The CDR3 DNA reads TGTGCCAGCAGTCTCGCCGCGTCATCTGGAAACACCATATATTTT.

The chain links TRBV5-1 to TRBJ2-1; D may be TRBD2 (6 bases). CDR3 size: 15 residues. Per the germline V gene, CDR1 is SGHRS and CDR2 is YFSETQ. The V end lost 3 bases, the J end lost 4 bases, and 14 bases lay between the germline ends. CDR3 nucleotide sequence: TGCGCCAGCAGCTCTACGGGAGTAGCGTACAATGAGCAGTTCTTC. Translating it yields CASSSTGVAYNEQFF.

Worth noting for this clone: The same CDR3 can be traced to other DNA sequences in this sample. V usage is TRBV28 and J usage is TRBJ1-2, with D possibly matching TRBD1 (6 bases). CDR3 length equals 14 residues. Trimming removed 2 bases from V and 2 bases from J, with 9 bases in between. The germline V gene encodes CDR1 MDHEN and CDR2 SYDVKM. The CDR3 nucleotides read TGTGCCAGCAGTTTAGGGCAGGGGAACTATGGCTACACCTTC. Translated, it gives CASSLGQGNYGYTF.

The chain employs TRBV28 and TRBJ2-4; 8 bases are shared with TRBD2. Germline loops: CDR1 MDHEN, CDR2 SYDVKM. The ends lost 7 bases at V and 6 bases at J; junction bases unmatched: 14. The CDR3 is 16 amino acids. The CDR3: CASNPGRREVLNIQYF. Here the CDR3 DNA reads TGTGCCAGCAACCCCGGAAGGCGGGAGGTTTTAAACATTCAGTACTTC.

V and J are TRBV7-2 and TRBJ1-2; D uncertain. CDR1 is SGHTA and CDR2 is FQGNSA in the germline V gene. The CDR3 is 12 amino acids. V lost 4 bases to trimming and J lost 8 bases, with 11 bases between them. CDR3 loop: CASSSRLFGYTF. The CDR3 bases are TGTGCCAGCAGCTCCCGACTATTCGGCTACACCTTC.

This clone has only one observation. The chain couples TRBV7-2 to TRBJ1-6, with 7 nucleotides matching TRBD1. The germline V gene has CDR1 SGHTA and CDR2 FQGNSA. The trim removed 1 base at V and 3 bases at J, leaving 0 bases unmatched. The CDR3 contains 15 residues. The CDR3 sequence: CASSLGTGYNSPLHF. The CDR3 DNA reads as TGTGCCAGCAGCTTAGGGACAGGCTATAATTCACCCCTCCACTTT.

The CDR3 DNA reads TGTGCCAGCAGTTACCATGGGGTTCAGCGGGACTATGGCTACACCTTC. Translation gives CASSYHGVQRDYGYTF. The genes are TRBV6-2 or TRBV6-3 and TRBJ1-2; the D is unclear. The CDR3 is made up of 16 amino acids. Trimming pared 2 bases from V and 3 bases from J, leaving 16 bases between. Germline V gene sequence: CDR1 MNHEY, CDR2 SVGEGT.

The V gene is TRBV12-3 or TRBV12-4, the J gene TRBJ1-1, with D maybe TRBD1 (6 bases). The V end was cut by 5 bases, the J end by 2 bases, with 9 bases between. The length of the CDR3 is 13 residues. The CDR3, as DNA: TGTGCCAGCAGTAGACAGGTTAACACTGAAGCTTTCTTT. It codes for CASSRQVNTEAFF.

The CDR3 DNA is TGTGCCATCAGTGCTGCGGGGGGTAGGCACGAGCAGTACTTC. Protein product: CAISAAGGRHEQYF. This chain connects TRBV10-3 to TRBJ2-7; TRBD2 matches 8 bases. The CDR3 sequence is 14 residues long. Losses at the gene ends were 4 bases for V and 5 bases for J; bases not matched to a gene: 7. CDR1 is ENHRY, CDR2 SYGVKD, per germline.

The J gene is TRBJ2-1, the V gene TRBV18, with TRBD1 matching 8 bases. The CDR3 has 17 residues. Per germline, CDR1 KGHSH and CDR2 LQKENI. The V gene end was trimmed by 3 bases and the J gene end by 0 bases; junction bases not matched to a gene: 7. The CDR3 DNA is TGTGCCAGCTCACCCGGGACAGGTGCTAGCTCCTACAATGAGCAGTTCTTC. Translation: CASSPGTGASSYNEQFF.

CDR3 sequence (DNA): TGCGCCAGCACCGCGGACAGACCTAGGGAGACCCAGTACTTC. This encodes CASTADRPRETQYF. The chain links TRBV5-1 to TRBJ2-5; D may be TRBD1 (6 bases). Looked up from germline, CDR1 is SGHRS and CDR2 is YFSETQ. Trimming pared 6 bases from V and 5 bases from J, leaving 17 bases between. The CDR3 contains 14 residues.